The 16 T cell receptor beta chains given below trace back to one sample, sequenced in a study of shared clonotypes between healthy human individuals (TCRdb year 2020). The method behind the library was the immunoSEQ multiplex PCR assay. The clones in this table, taken by TCRdb from immuneACCESS, are in-frame only. Not every clone is retained; where verified, under half of the shortfall comes from an unresolved V gene, and the cause of the rest is unknown. This sample lists roughly 410,000 clones; just over 95% were detected once. The biggest ten clones account for approximately 0.32% of the sample. Sequencing was done on a sample of memory CD8+ T cells sorted from blood. What this sample's cell subset or site label stands for: CD45RO+ cells pooled with CCR7-negative TemRA cells. These receptors originate from a man younger than 40 in good health.

V and J are TRBV11-2 and TRBJ2-4, with 9 bases matching TRBD2. Germline assignment: CDR1 SGHAT and CDR2 FQNNGV. This CDR3 contains 14 residues. V trimming: 6 bases; J trimming: 9 bases; junction bases outside the gene matches: 9. The CDR3 loop is CASRMREGESIQYF. For the CDR3, the DNA is TGTGCCAGCAGGATGCGGGAGGGGGAAAGCATTCAGTACTTC.

The genes are TRBV7-3 and TRBJ2-2; D remains unclear. With 5 bases removed from V and 4 bases from J, the gap between germline ends came to 5 bases. Germline V gene sequence: CDR1 SGHTA, CDR2 FQGTGA. The length of the CDR3 is 12 residues. CDR3 DNA sequence: TGTGCCAGCAGCCATTCCACCGGGGAGCTGTTTTTT. It encodes CASSHSTGELFF.

This clone was seen only once. V and J are TRBV29-1 and TRBJ1-1; perhaps TRBD1 as D (5 bases). The ends were cut back, 7 bases at V and 1 base at J, with 13 bases in the middle. The CDR3 has 13 amino acids. The germline V gene encodes CDR1 SQVTM and CDR2 ANQGSEA. As DNA, the CDR3 is TGCAGCGAAACAGGACGGCCGAACACTGAAGCTTTCTTT. It encodes CSETGRPNTEAFF.

J is TRBJ2-2 and V is TRBV2; D ambiguous. CDR1 is SNHLY, CDR2 FYNNEI, per germline. The V end lost 2 bases, the J end lost 0 bases, and 7 bases lay between the germline ends. This CDR3 region has 15 residues. The CDR3 is CASSENGANTGELFF. In nucleotides, the CDR3 is TGTGCCAGCAGTGAAAATGGAGCGAACACCGGGGAGCTGTTTTTT.

The CDR3 region is CASSSRLATQETQYF. DNA of the CDR3: TGTGCCAGCAGCTCGAGACTAGCGACCCAAGAGACCCAGTACTTC. The chain carries TRBV7-3 and TRBJ2-5, with 8 bases lining up with TRBD2. V shed 4 bases and J 1 base; nucleotides not matched to a gene: 5. From germline, CDR1 is SGHTA and CDR2 FQGTGA. The CDR3 length is 15 residues.

The CDR3 DNA reads as TGTGCCAGTAGTATTTCAGGGGCTGAAGCTTTCTTT. Its translation: CASSISGAEAFF. The chain joins TRBV19 to TRBJ1-1; tentative D call: TRBD1 (6 bases). The CDR3 length is 12 residues. The germline V and J ends were trimmed by 3 bases and 6 bases, with 8 bases remaining between them. Germline V gene lookup returns CDR1 LNHDA and CDR2 SQIVND (reference sequence).

The chain couples TRBV30 to TRBJ1-1; no definite D call. With 3 bases removed from V and 0 bases from J, the gap between germline ends came to 2 bases. CDR3 size: 11 residues. From germline, CDR1 is GTSNPN and CDR2 SVGIG (reference sequence). CDR3 in amino acids: CAWSMNTEAFF. The CDR3 nucleotides read TGTGCCTGGAGCATGAACACTGAAGCTTTCTTT.

CDR3 sequence (DNA): TGCGCCAGCAGCGTGGACTCTCCCACAGATACGCAGTATTTT. Its translation is CASSVDSPTDTQYF. The rearrangement joins TRBV5-1 to TRBJ2-3; tentative D call: TRBD2 (5 bases). Germline-derived CDR1 and CDR2 are SGHRS and YFSETQ. Trimming pared 4 bases from V and 2 bases from J, leaving 11 bases between. The CDR3 extends over 14 amino acids.

This clone was detected only once. The chain recombines TRBV28 with TRBJ2-3; the D is unclear. The V gene's germline CDR1 is MDHEN and CDR2 SYDVKM. The CDR3 extends over 13 amino acids. CDR3 sequence: CAHVRAGTDTQYF. The CDR3 DNA is TGTGCTCATGTCCGGGCCGGCACAGATACGCAGTATTTT. The variable domain in full, completed from reference TRBV28 and TRBJ2-3, reads DVKVTQSSRYLVKRTGEKVFLECVQDMDHENMFWYRQDPGLGLRLIYFSYDVKMKEKGDIPEGYSVSREKKERFSLILESASTNQTSMYLCAHVRAGTDTQYFGPGTRLTVL.

The chain carries TRBV10-3 and TRBJ2-1; 8 nucleotides match TRBD2. The CDR3 loop spans 16 amino acids. The germline gives CDR1 ENHRY, CDR2 SYGVKD. Trimming cost V 2 bases and J 4 bases; bases outside gene matches: 7. CDR3 nucleotide sequence: TGTGCCATCAGTGAGGGGCCGGGACTAGTATACAATGAGCAGTTCTTC. Translating gives CAISEGPGLVYNEQFF.

CDR3 nucleotide sequence: TGTGCCATCACGGCTGGGTCCCTCACAGATACGCAGTATTTT. Amino acid sequence: CAITAGSLTDTQYF. The rearrangement uses TRBV10-3 and TRBJ2-3; D gene ambiguous. The CDR3 loop spans 14 amino acids. Deletions cut 7 bases from V and 2 bases from J, with 13 bases between. Per germline, CDR1 ENHRY and CDR2 SYGVKD.

CDR3 coding DNA: TGTGCCAGCAGCTCCGGGACGTTGGGAAAACTGTTTTTT. It translates to CASSSGTLGKLFF. The chain recombines TRBV7-6 with TRBJ1-4; weak D call: TRBD1 (5 bases). CDR1 is SGHVS and CDR2 is FNYEAQ in the germline V gene. Trimming cost V 4 bases and J 10 bases, with 13 bases left between them. This CDR3 contains 13 residues.

This clone was found a few times. This chain connects TRBV6-5 to TRBJ2-7; 9 nucleotides match TRBD2. CDR1 is MNHEY, CDR2 SVGAGI, per germline. There are 13 residues in the CDR3. Trimming took 0 bases from V and 6 from J; bases not matched to a gene: 0. DNA of the CDR3: TGTGCCAGCAGTTACTCTAGCGGGAGCGAGCAGTACTTC. Translating gives CASSYSSGSEQYF.

The genes are TRBV30 and TRBJ1-5; the D gene is possibly TRBD1 (5 bases). Trimming left V 4 bases short and J 4 bases short, with 8 bases between. The V gene's germline CDR1 is GTSNPN and CDR2 SVGIG (reference sequence). CDR3 length equals 12 residues. The DNA of the CDR3 is TGTGCCTGGACAGGGCTTAATCAGCCCCAGCATTTT. Translating it yields CAWTGLNQPQHF.

The chain carries TRBV25-1 and TRBJ2-3; 11 bases are a match to TRBD2. The ends lost 4 bases at V and 3 bases at J; junction bases unmatched: 12. The length of the CDR3 is 18 residues. CDR1 MGHDK and CDR2 SYGVNS come from the germline V gene. The DNA for the CDR3 is TGTGCCAGCAGTGCCCTAGCGGGAGGAAACGCCATTACAGATACGCAGTATTTT. Its protein product is CASSALAGGNAITDTQYF.

The J gene is TRBJ1-5, the V gene TRBV28; weak D call: TRBD1 (5 bases). V lost 2 bases and J lost 6, with 8 bases in between. The CDR3 extends over 13 amino acids. CDR1 and CDR2 from the germline V gene are MDHEN and SYDVKM. CDR3 DNA: TGTGCCAGCAGTTTAGGAGGGGTTCAGCCCCAGCATTTT. This sequence encodes CASSLGGVQPQHF. Based on the CDR3 plus reference TRBV28 and TRBJ1-5, the full variable domain is DVKVTQSSRYLVKRTGEKVFLECVQDMDHENMFWYRQDPGLGLRLIYFSYDVKMKEKGDIPEGYSVSREKKERFSLILESASTNQTSMYLCASSLGGVQPQHFGDGTRLSIL.